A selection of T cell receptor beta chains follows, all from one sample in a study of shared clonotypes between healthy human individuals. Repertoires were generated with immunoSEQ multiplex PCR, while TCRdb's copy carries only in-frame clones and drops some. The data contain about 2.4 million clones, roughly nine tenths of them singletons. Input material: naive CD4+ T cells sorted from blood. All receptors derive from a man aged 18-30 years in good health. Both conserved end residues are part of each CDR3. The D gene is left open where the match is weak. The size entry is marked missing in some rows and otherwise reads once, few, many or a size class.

CACTVPGLRNQPQHF	TGTGCCTGCACTGTTCCGGGACTCCGCAATCAGCCCCAGCATTTT	15	.	.	TRBV30	TRBJ1-5
CASSPQQSNNSPLHF	TGTGCCAGCTCACCACAACAGTCCAATAATTCACCCCTCCACTTT	15	.	.	TRBV18	TRBJ1-6
CAISELPTGGYGYTF	TGTGCCATCAGTGAGTTACCGACAGGGGGGTATGGCTACACCTTC	15	TRBD1	.	TRBV10-3	TRBJ1-2
CASSPDSFTEAFF	TGTGCTAGCAGCCCGGACAGCTTCACTGAAGCTTTCTTT	13	.	.	TRBV7-7	TRBJ1-1
CASSRGQERYSPLHF	TGTGCCAGCAGTCGAGGACAGGAGAGGTACTCACCCCTCCACTTT	15	TRBD1	.	TRBV6-5	TRBJ1-6
CASSNRGRGMKSNQPQHF	TGTGCCAGCAGTAACAGGGGGCGAGGAATGAAGAGCAATCAGCCCCAGCATTTT	18	TRBD1	.	TRBV5-6	TRBJ1-5
CASSLGGTQETQYF	TGTGCCAGCAGCCTCGGGGGAACCCAAGAGACCCAGTACTTC	14	.	.	TRBV5-8	TRBJ2-5
CASSVAASGGDEQFF	TGTGCCAGCAGCGTAGCGGCTAGCGGGGGGGATGAGCAGTTCTTC	15	TRBD2	.	TRBV9	TRBJ2-1
CASSAQGENDYTF	TGTGCCAGCAGTGCCCAGGGTGAGAATGACTACACCTTC	13	.	once	TRBV6-6	TRBJ1-2
CASSEASLGTVGLATEAFF	TGTGCCAGCAGTGAAGCGTCCTTGGGGACAGTGGGTTTGGCTACTGAAGCTTTCTTT	19	TRBD1	.	TRBV6-1	TRBJ1-1
CASSWTGAGELFF	TGCGCCAGCAGCTGGACAGGGGCCGGGGAGCTGTTTTTT	13	TRBD1	.	TRBV5-1	TRBJ2-2
CASSHRVSSSYEQYF	TGTGCCAGCAGCCATCGGGTTTCCTCCTCCTACGAGCAGTACTTC	15	.	.	TRBV7-9	TRBJ2-7
CASSLDNRSPLHF	TGTGCCAGCAGCTTGGACAACCGTTCACCCCTCCACTTT	13	.	.	TRBV7-2	TRBJ1-6
CASSLSSSTNEKLFF	TGTGCCAGCAGCTTATCATCGTCAACTAATGAAAAACTGTTTTTT	15	.	.	TRBV7-9	TRBJ1-4
CASSPETGVGAYEQYF	TGTGCCAGCAGCCCAGAGACAGGGGTTGGGGCCTACGAGCAGTACTTC	16	TRBD1	.	TRBV7-8	TRBJ2-7
CASRTPFALYEQYF	TGTGCCAGCAGGACCCCGTTCGCCCTCTACGAGCAGTACTTC	14	.	.	TRBV6-1	TRBJ2-7
CSAGAGGEQYF	TGCAGTGCTGGGGCAGGGGGCGAGCAGTACTTC	11	TRBD1	.	TRBV20-1	TRBJ2-7
CASSFRDSQNTLHF	TGCGCCAGCAGCTTCCGGGACAGCCAGAACACCCTCCACTTT	14	TRBD1	.	TRBV5-1	TRBJ1-6
CASSETSGSGTGELFF	TGCGCCAGCAGCGAAACTAGCGGGAGTGGCACCGGGGAGCTGTTTTTT	16	TRBD2	.	TRBV5-1	TRBJ2-2
CASSPQRGSSYEQYF	TGCGCCAGCAGCCCCCAAAGAGGGAGCTCCTACGAGCAGTACTTC	15	.	.	TRBV4-3	TRBJ2-7
CASSLAMGGEAFF	TGTGCCAGCAGCTTGGCCATGGGGGGTGAAGCTTTCTTT	13	.	.	TRBV5-4	TRBJ1-1
CASSYGTSGPYEQYF	TGTGCCAGCAGTTACGGGACTAGCGGCCCCTACGAGCAGTACTTC	15	TRBD2	.	TRBV6-5	TRBJ2-7
CASSLEGWASGASIEQFF	TGTGCCAGCAGCTTAGAAGGTTGGGCTAGCGGGGCTTCCATTGAGCAGTTCTTC	18	TRBD2	.	TRBV13	TRBJ2-1
CASSIKTTDSPLHF	TGTGCCAGTAGTATTAAGACTACGGATTCACCCCTCCACTTT	14	.	once	TRBV19	TRBJ1-6
CAISESLLAGVFSYNEQFF	TGTGCCATCAGTGAGTCGCTTCTTGCGGGGGTCTTCTCCTACAATGAGCAGTTCTTC	19	TRBD2	.	TRBV10-3	TRBJ2-1
CASSKSAGKKETQYF	TGCGCCAGCTCCAAGTCGGCAGGGAAAAAAGAGACCCAGTACTTC	15	.	once	TRBV5-1	TRBJ2-5
CASSPNQGSPRREQYF	TGTGCCAGCAGCCCAAACCAGGGTAGTCCTCGCCGCGAGCAGTACTTC	16	.	.	TRBV2	TRBJ2-7
CASSEPLGGGREKLFF	TGTGCCAGCAGTGAACCCCTAGGCGGGGGGCGCGAAAAACTGTTTTTT	16	.	.	TRBV6-1	TRBJ1-4
CASIGGWNTEAFF	TGTGCCAGCATAGGAGGGTGGAACACTGAAGCTTTCTTT	13	.	.	TRBV28	TRBJ1-1
CASSWGQGNEAFF	TGTGCCAGCAGCTGGGGACAGGGAAATGAAGCTTTCTTT	13	TRBD1	.	TRBV5-6	TRBJ1-1
CASRPKQGNYGYTF	TGTGCCAGCAGACCTAAACAGGGGAACTATGGCTACACCTTC	14	TRBD1	.	TRBV5-6	TRBJ1-2
CASSKENQPQHF	TGTGCCAGCAGCAAAGAAAACCAGCCCCAGCATTTT	12	.	.	TRBV21-1	TRBJ1-5
CASSVDYGPLGGYTF	TGTGCCAGCAGTGTAGACTACGGGCCGCTAGGAGGCTACACCTTC	15	.	.	TRBV25-1	TRBJ1-2
CASSTPGSSYNEQFF	TGCGCCAGCAGCACTCCCGGGAGCTCCTACAATGAGCAGTTCTTC	15	.	.	TRBV4-1	TRBJ2-1
CASSYGGGGYGYTF	TGTGCCAGCAGTTACGGTGGGGGGGGCTATGGCTACACCTTC	14	.	.	TRBV6-5	TRBJ1-2
CASSPGTGGIGEQYF	TGTGCCAGCTCGCCCGGGACAGGGGGGATCGGTGAGCAGTACTTC	15	TRBD1	.	TRBV18	TRBJ2-7
CASSPQGGGELFF	TGTGCCAGCAGTCCACAGGGTGGCGGGGAGCTGTTTTTT	13	.	.	TRBV6-1	TRBJ2-2
CAWSVRQGLSYEQYF	TGTGCCTGGAGTGTACGACAGGGGCTTTCCTACGAGCAGTACTTC	15	TRBD1	.	TRBV30	TRBJ2-7
CAWKRGPNYGYTF	TGTGCCTGGAAAAGGGGCCCGAACTATGGCTACACCTTC	13	.	.	TRBV30	TRBJ1-2
CASSSTGGDTQYF	TGTGCCAGTAGTAGTACAGGGGGAGATACGCAGTATTTT	13	TRBD1	once	TRBV19	TRBJ2-3
CASSQGGREGYTF	TGCGCCAGCAGCCAAGGGGGGCGGGAGGGCTACACCTTC	13	.	.	TRBV4-1	TRBJ1-2
CASSLLTVGDEQFF	TGCGCCAGCAGCCTTCTGACAGTGGGGGATGAGCAGTTCTTC	14	.	.	TRBV4-1	TRBJ2-1
CASSLVIGVGYNEQFF	TGTGCCAGCAGCTTAGTGATCGGGGTAGGGTACAATGAGCAGTTCTTC	16	.	.	TRBV7-2	TRBJ2-1
CASSFVLGSGANVLTF	TGTGCCAGCAGCTTCGTGTTAGGGTCTGGGGCCAACGTCCTGACTTTC	16	.	.	TRBV5-6	TRBJ2-6
CASSPGAGTYEKLFF	TGCGCCAGCAGCCCGGGGGCCGGGACGTATGAAAAACTGTTTTTT	15	.	.	TRBV4-1	TRBJ1-4
CASSPTGSANTGELFF	TGCGCCAGCAGCCCGACAGGGTCCGCGAACACCGGGGAGCTGTTTTTT	16	TRBD1	.	TRBV5-1	TRBJ2-2
CSAGRGGEQFF	TGCAGTGCTGGCAGGGGTGGTGAGCAGTTCTTC	11	.	.	TRBV20-1	TRBJ2-1
CASSYSGIYTF	TGTGCCAGCAGTTACTCCGGGATCTACACCTTC	11	.	.	TRBV6-6	TRBJ1-2
CASRLASADTQYF	TGTGCCAGCCGACTAGCGTCGGCAGATACGCAGTATTTT	13	TRBD2	.	TRBV6-1	TRBJ2-3
CASSGGRGTDTQYF	TGTGCCAGCAGTGGAGGGCGAGGCACAGATACGCAGTATTTT	14	.	.	TRBV6-5	TRBJ2-3
CASSLMGAYNEQFF	TGCGCCAGCAGCTTGATGGGGGCTTACAATGAGCAGTTCTTC	14	.	.	TRBV5-1	TRBJ2-1
CASSKAGGAFF	TGTGCCAGCAGCAAAGCGGGGGGGGCTTTCTTT	11	.	.	TRBV21-1	TRBJ1-1
CASSRRGGQRYEQYF	TGTGCCAGCTCACGGAGAGGGGGGCAGCGATACGAGCAGTACTTC	15	.	.	TRBV18	TRBJ2-7
CASSDDRPQETQYF	TGTGCCAGCAGTGATGACCGTCCCCAAGAGACCCAGTACTTC	14	.	.	TRBV28	TRBJ2-5
CASSGGQWTGANVLTF	TGTGCCAGCAGCGGGGGACAGTGGACTGGGGCCAACGTCCTGACTTTC	16	TRBD1	.	TRBV5-4	TRBJ2-6